This T cell receptor beta chain was found in a study of blood T cell repertoires in COVID-19. Study-wide context: Material from acute and convalescent COVID-19 was sourced from the United States, Italy and Spain. Sources were T cells, B-cell-depleted T cells, or PBMCs; the material itself was cDNA or gDNA.

The germline gives CDR1 KGHDR, CDR2 SFDVKD. The V segment lost 4 bases and the J segment 2 bases; nucleotides outside the gene matches: 10. The CDR3 has 17 amino acids. Authors' processing steps: The assay estimated nucleated cells by amplifying reference gene primers. The repertoire was sequenced with immunoSEQ multiplex PCR; TCRdb's copy has only in-frame clones and lacks some. The V and J calls and clone size are taken from that table; D and trimming were inferred from the DNA. The sample contains a few hundred thousand clones, roughly four fifths of which appear only once. The source of this sequence is a human donor with acute or convalescent COVID-19. The donor label of this sample is uncertain. The genes are TRBV24-1 and TRBJ2-1, with 7 bases identical to TRBD1. Sequencing was carried out using peripheral blood. In nucleotides, the CDR3 is TGTGCCACCAGTGAGCGACAGGGACAGAGCCCCTACAATGAGCAGTTCTTC. Its protein is CATSERQGQSPYNEQFF.